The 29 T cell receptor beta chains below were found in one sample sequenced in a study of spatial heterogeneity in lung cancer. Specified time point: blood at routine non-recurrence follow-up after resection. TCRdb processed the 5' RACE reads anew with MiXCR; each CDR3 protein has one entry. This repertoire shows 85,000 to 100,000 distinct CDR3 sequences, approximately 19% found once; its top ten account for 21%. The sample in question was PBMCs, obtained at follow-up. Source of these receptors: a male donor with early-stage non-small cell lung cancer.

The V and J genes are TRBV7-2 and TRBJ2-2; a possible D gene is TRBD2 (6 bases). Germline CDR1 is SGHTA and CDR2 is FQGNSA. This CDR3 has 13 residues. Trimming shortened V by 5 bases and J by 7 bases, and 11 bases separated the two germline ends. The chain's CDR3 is CASSPRLDGELFF. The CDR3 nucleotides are TGTGCCAGCAGCCCTAGACTAGACGGGGAGCTGTTTTTT.

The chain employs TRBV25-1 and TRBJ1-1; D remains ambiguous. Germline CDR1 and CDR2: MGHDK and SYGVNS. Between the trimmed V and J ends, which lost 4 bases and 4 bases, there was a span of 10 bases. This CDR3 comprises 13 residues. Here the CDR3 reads CASSVPSGTEAFF. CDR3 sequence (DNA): TGTGCCAGCAGTGTACCAAGCGGCACTGAAGCTTTCTTT. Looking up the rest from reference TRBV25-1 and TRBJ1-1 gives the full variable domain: EADIYQTPRYLVIGTGKKITLECSQTMGHDKMYWYQQDPGMELHLIHYSYGVNSTEKGDLSSESTVSRIRTEHFPLTLESARPSHTSQYLCASSVPSGTEAFFGQGTRLTVV.

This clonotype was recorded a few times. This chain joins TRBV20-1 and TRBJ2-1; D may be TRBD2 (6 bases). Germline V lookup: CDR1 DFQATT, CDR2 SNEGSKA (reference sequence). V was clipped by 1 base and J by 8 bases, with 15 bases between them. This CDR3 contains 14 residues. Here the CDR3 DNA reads TGCAGTGCTAGAGTGGTTGGAGGGTACGATGAGCAGTTCTTC. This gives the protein CSARVVGGYDEQFF.

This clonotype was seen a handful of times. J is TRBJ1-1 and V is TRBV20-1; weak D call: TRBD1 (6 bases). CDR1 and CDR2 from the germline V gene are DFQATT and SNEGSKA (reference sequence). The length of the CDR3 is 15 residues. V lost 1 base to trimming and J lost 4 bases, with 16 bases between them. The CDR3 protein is CSARGARGAVTEAFF. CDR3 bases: TGCAGTGCTAGAGGAGCGCGGGGGGCCGTCACTGAAGCTTTCTTT.

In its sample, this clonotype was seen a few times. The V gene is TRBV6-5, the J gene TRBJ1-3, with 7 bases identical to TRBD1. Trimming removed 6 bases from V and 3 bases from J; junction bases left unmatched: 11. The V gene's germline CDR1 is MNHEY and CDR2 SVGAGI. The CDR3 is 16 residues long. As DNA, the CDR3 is TGTGCCAGCAGGGTTGGCCGACAGGGATATGGAAACACCATATATTTT. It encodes CASRVGRQGYGNTIYF.

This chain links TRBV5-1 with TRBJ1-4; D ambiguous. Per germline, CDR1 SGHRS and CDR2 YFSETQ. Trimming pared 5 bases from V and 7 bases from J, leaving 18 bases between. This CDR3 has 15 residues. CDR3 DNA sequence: TGCGCCAGCAGGTTGACCCCTGGCAATTCTGAAAAACTGTTTTTT. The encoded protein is CASRLTPGNSEKLFF.

The CDR3 sequence: CSASDGTNGYEQYF. The CDR3, as DNA: TGCAGTGCCTCCGACGGGACTAACGGCTACGAGCAGTACTTC. The V gene is TRBV20-1, the J gene TRBJ2-7, with TRBD2 matching 7 bases. The CDR3 has 14 amino acids. V was clipped by 6 bases and J by 3 bases; unmatched bases: 11. The V gene's germline CDR1 is DFQATT and CDR2 SNEGSKA (reference sequence).

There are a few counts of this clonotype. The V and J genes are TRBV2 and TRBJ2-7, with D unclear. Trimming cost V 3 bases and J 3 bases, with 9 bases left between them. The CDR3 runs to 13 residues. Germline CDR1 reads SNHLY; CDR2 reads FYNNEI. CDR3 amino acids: CASSEGHYYEQYF. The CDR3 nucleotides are TGTGCCAGCAGTGAGGGCCATTACTACGAGCAGTACTTC. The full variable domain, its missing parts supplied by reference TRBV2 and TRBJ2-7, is EPEVTQTPSHQVTQMGQEVILRCVPISNHLYFYWYRQILGQKVEFLVSFYNNEISEKSEIFDDQFSVERPDGSNFTLKIRSTKLEDSAMYFCASSEGHYYEQYFGPGTRLTVT.

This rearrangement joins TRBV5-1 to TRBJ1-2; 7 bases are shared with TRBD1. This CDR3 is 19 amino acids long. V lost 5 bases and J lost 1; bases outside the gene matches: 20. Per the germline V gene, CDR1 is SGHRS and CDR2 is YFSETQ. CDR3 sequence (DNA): TGCGCCAGCAGTAAGCACCTCGTCGCCAGGGGGGCGTTTAACTATGGCTACACCTTC. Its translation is CASSKHLVARGAFNYGYTF.

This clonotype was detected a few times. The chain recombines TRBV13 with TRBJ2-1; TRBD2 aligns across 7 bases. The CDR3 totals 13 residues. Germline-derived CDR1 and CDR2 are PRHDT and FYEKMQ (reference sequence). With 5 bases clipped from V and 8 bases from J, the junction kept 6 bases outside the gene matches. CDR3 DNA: TGTGCCAGCAGCCGAGCGGGGCTTTATGAGCAGTTCTTC. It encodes CASSRAGLYEQFF.

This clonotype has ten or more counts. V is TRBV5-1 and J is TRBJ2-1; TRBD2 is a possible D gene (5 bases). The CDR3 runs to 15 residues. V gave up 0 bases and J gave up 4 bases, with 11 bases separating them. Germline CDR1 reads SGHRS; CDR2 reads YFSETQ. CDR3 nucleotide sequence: TGCGCCAGCAGCTTGGGGGCCAGCGGATACAATGAGCAGTTCTTC. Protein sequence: CASSLGASGYNEQFF. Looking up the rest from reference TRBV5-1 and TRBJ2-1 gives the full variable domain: KAGVTQTPRYLIKTRGQQVTLSCSPISGHRSVSWYQQTPGQGLQFLFEYFSETQRNKGNFPGRFSGRQFSNSRSEMNVSTLELGDSALYLCASSLGASGYNEQFFGPGTRLTVL.

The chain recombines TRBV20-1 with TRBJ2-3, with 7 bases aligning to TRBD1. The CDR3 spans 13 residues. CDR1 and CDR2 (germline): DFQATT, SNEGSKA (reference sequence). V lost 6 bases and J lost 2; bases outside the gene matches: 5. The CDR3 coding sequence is TGCAGTGCGCGACAGGGATCCACAGATACGCAGTATTTT. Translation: CSARQGSTDTQYF.

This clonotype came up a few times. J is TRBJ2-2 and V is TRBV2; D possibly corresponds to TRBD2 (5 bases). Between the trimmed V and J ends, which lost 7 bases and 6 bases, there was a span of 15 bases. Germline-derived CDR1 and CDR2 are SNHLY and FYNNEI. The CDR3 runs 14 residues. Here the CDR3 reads CASTGLAISGELFF. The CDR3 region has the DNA TGTGCCAGCACGGGCCTAGCTATATCCGGGGAGCTGTTTTTT.

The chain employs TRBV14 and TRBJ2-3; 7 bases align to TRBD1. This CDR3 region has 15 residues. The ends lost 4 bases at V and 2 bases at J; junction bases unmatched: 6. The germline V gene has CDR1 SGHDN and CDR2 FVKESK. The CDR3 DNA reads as TGTGCCAGCAGCCGTTCGGGACAGTCCACAGATACGCAGTATTTT. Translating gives CASSRSGQSTDTQYF.

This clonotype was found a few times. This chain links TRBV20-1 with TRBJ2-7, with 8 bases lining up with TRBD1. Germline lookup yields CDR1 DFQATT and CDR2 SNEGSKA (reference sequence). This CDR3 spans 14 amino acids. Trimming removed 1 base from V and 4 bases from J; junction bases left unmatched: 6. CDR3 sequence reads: CSARASDRVYEQYF. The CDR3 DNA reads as TGCAGTGCTAGAGCCTCGGACAGGGTTTACGAGCAGTACTTC.

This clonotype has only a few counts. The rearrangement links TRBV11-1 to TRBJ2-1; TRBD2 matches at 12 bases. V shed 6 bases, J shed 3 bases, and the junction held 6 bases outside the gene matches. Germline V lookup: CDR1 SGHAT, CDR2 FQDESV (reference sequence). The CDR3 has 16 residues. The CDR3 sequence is CASSHRLAGDYNEQFF. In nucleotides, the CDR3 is TGTGCCAGCAGTCATCGACTAGCGGGAGACTACAATGAGCAGTTCTTC.

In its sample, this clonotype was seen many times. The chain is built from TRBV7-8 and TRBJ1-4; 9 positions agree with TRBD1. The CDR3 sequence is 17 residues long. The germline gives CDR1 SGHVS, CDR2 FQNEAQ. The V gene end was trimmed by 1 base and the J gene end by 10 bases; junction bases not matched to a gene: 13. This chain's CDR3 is CASSLVSSGTGFGKLFF. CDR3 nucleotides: TGTGCCAGCAGCTTAGTTTCTTCCGGGACAGGGTTTGGAAAACTGTTTTTT.

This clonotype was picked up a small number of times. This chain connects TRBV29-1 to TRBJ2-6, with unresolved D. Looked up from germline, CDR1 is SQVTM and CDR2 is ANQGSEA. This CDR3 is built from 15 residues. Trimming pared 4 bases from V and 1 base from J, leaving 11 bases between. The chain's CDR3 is CSVAASSSGANVLTF. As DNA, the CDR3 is TGCAGCGTTGCAGCCAGTTCTTCTGGGGCCAACGTCCTGACTTTC.

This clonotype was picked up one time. The CDR3 sequence is CASSYLGQRYGYTF. The CDR3 region has the DNA TGTGCCAGCAGTTACCTGGGGCAAAGATATGGCTACACCTTC. This chain joins TRBV6-5 and TRBJ1-2; D may be TRBD1 (5 bases). CDR1 MNHEY and CDR2 SVGAGI come from the germline V gene. This CDR3 has 14 amino acids. Trimming shortened V by 2 bases and J by 5 bases, and 12 bases separated the two germline ends.

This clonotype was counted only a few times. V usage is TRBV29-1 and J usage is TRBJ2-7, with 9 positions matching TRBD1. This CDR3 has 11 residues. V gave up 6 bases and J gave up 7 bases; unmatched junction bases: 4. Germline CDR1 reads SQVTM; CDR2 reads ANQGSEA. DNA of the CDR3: TGCAGCGTGGGACAGGGACGTGAGCAGTACGTC. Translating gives CSVGQGREQYV.

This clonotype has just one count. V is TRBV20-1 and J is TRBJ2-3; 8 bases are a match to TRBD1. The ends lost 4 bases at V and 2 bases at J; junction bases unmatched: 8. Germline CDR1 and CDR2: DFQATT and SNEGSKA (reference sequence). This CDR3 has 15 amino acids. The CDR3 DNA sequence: TGCAGTGCTACTAACAGGGGGACCTTCACAGATACGCAGTATTTT. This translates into CSATNRGTFTDTQYF.

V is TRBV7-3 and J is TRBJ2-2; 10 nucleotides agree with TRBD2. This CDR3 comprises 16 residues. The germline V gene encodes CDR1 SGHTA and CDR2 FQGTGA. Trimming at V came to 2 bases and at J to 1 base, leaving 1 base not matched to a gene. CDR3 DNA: TGTGCCAGCAGCTTATCTAGCGGGGGGAACACCGGGGAGCTGTTTTTT. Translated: CASSLSSGGNTGELFF. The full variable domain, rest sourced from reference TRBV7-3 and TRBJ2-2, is GAGVSQTPSNKVTEKGKYVELRCDPISGHTALYWYRQSLGQGPEFLIYFQGTGAADDSGLPNDRFFAVRPEGSVSTLKIQRTERGDSAVYLCASSLSSGGNTGELFFGEGSRLTVL.

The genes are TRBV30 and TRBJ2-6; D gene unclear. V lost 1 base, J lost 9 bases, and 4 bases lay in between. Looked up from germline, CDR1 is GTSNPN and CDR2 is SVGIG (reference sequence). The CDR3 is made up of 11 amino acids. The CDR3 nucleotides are TGTGCCTGGAGTGCGGGCAACGTCCTGACTTTC. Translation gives CAWSAGNVLTF.

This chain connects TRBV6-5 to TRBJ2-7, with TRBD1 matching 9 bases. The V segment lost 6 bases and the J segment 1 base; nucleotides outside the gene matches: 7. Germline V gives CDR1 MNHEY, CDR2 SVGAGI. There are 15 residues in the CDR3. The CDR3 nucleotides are TGTGCCAGCAGGGATACAGGGGGCGCATCCTACGAGCAGTACTTC. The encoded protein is CASRDTGGASYEQYF.

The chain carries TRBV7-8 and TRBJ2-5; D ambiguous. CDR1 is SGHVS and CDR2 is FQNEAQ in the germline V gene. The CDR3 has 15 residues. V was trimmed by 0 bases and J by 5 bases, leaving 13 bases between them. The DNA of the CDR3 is TGTGCCAGCAGCTTAGCGAGGACCCGAAGGGAGACCCAGTACTTC. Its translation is CASSLARTRRETQYF.

The CDR3 sequence is CASSVGLRGTQYF. For the CDR3, the DNA is TGTGCCAGCAGCGTAGGCCTCCGAGGGACCCAGTACTTC. The rearrangement links TRBV9 to TRBJ2-5; no clear D gene. From germline, CDR1 is SGDLS and CDR2 YYNGEE. The CDR3 totals 13 residues. The V end was cut by 0 bases, the J end by 7 bases, with 10 bases between.

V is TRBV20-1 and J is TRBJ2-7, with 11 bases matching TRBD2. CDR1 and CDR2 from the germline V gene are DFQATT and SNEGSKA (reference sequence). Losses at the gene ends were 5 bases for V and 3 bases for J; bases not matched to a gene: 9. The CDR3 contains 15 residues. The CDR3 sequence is CSASLGLAGFYEQYF. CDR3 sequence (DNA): TGCAGTGCTTCCCTAGGACTAGCGGGCTTCTACGAGCAGTACTTC.

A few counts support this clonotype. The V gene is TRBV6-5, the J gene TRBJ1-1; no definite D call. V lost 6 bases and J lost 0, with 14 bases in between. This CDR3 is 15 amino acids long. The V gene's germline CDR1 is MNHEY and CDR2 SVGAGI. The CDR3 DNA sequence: TGTGCCAGCAGGACCGGCTACCTCTTGAACACTGAAGCTTTCTTT. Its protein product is CASRTGYLLNTEAFF.

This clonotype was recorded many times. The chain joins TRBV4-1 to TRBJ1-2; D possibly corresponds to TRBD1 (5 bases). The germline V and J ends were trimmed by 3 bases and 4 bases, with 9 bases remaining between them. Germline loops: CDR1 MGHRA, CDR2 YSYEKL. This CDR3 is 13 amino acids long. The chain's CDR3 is CASSHSQGYGYTF. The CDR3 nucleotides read TGCGCCAGCAGCCATTCGCAGGGCTATGGCTACACCTTC.